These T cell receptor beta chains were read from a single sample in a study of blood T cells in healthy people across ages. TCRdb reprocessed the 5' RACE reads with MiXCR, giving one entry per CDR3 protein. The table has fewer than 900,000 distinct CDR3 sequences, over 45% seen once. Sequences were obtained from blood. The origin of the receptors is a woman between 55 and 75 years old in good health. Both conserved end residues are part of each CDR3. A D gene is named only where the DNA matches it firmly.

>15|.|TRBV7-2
CASSSDLRLGIEQYF
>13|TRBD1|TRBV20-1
CSAVWTGQETQYF
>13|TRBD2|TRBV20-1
CSARGGAGDIQYF
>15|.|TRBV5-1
CASSLFGQSNYGYTF
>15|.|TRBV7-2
CASSPQTAANSPLHF
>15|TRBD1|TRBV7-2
CASSLARDRTYEQYF
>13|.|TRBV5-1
CASSSVGGNEQFF
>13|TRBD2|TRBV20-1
CSVGGSVYNEQFF
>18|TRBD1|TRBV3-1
CASSQSEYRGSGANVLTF
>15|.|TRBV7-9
CASSTPRGSTDTQYF
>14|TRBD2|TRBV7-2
CASSVGLAGYEQYF
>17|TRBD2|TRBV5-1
CASSFAETSGAYNEQFF
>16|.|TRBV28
CASSLSTGRGNTEAFF
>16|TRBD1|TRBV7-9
CASSSYPGQVTYEQYF
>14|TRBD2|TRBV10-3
CAISVAGEHNEQFF
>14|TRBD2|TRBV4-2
CASSPGGRASEQYF
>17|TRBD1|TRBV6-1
CASSQNRGTAANEKLFF
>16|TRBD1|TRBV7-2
CASSSDNRGLNTEAFF
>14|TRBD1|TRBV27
CATRPGQGRYGYTF
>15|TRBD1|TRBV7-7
CASSLGTGVSHEQFF
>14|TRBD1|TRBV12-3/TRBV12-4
CASTPGQGWQPQHF
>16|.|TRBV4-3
CASSQDLGQWNTEAFF
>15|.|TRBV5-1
CASSLGGGYSYGYTF